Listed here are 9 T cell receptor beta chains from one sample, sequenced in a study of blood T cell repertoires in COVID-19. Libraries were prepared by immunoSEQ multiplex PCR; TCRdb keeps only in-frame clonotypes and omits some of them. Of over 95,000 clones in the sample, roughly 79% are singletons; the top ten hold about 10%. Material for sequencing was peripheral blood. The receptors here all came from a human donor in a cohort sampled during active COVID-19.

The CDR3 nucleotides are TGTGCCAGTAGTCCGGGACAGGTTAGCAATCAGCCCCAGCATTTT. It encodes CASSPGQVSNQPQHF. The chain links TRBV19 to TRBJ1-5; 8 bases are a match to TRBD1. In germline, CDR1 is LNHDA, CDR2 SQIVND (reference sequence). Trimming removed 5 bases from V and 0 bases from J; junction bases left unmatched: 3. There are 15 residues in the CDR3.

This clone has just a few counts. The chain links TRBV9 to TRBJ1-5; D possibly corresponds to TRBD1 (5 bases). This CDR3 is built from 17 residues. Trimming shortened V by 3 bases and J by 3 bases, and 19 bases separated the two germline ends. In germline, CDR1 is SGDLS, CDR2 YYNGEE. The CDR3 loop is CASSEGPAVSHNQPQHF. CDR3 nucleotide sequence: TGTGCCAGCAGCGAGGGGCCCGCAGTCAGTCACAATCAGCCCCAGCATTTT.

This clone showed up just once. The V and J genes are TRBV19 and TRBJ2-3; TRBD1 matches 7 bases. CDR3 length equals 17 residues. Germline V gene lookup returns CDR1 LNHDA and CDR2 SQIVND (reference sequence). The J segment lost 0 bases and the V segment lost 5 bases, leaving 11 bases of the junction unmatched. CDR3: CASSAGTVLHSTDTQYF. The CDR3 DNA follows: TGTGCCAGTAGTGCCGGGACAGTTCTGCATAGCACAGATACGCAGTATTTT.

The CDR3: CASSRPGGASAEAFF. The DNA of the CDR3 is TGTGCCAGCAGCAGACCAGGGGGCGCCTCTGCTGAAGCTTTCTTT. The V gene is TRBV5-6, the J gene TRBJ1-1, with 8 nucleotides matching TRBD1. The junction had 11 bases not matched to a gene; V was cut back by 4 bases and J by 6 bases. Germline CDR1 and CDR2: SGHDT and YYEEEE. CDR3 length: 15 residues. Variable domain in full (rest from reference TRBV5-6 and TRBJ1-1): DAGVTQSPTHLIKTRGQQVTLRCSPKSGHDTVSWYQQALGQGPQFIFQYYEEEERQRGNFPDRFSGHQFPNYSSELNVNALLLGDSALYLCASSRPGGASAEAFFGQGTRLTVV.

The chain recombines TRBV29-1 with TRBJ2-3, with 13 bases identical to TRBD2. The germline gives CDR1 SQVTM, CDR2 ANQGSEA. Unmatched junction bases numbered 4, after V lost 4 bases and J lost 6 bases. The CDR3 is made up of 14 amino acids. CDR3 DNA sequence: TGCAGCGTTGCTAGGACTAGCGGGAGTGATACGCAGTATTTT. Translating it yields CSVARTSGSDTQYF.

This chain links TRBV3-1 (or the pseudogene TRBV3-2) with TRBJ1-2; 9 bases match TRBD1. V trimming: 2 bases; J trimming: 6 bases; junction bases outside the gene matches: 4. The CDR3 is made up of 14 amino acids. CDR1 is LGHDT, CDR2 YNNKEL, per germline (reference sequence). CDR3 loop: CASSQNTGGNGYTF. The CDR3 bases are TGTGCCAGCAGCCAAAACACAGGGGGCAATGGCTACACCTTC.

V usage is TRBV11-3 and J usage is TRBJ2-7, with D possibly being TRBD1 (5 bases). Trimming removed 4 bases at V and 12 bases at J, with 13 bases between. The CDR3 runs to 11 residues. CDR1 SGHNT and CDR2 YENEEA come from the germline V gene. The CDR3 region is CASSSGRRPYF. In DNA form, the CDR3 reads TGTGCCAGCAGCTCAGGGCGAAGGCCGTACTTC.

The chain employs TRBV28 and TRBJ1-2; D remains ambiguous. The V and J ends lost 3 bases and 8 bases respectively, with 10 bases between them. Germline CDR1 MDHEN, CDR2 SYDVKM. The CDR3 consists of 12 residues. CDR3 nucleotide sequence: TGTGCCAGCAGTTTCCGGCCGGGAGGCTACACCTTC. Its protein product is CASSFRPGGYTF.

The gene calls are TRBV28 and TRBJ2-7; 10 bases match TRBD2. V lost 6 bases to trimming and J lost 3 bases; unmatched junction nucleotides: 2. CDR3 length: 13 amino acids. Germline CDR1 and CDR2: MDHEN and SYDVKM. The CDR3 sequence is CASSSSGGYEQYF. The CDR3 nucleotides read TGTGCCAGCAGCTCTAGCGGGGGCTACGAGCAGTACTTC.